This T cell receptor beta chain is from a study of OX40 agonist ivuxolimab in advanced cancers. Study context: The group had a mean age of about 60 years, ranged from about 20 to 80, and was 80% to 85% male. Partial responses, seen in three patients, involved one hepatocellular carcinoma and two cutaneous melanomas.

Only in-frame clones appear in the TCRdb table, and some are missing; sequencing was by immunoSEQ multiplex PCR. Counted here are approximately 70,000 clones, roughly 80% occurring once; the ten biggest clones make up about 7%. V dropped 0 bases and J dropped 2 bases, with 5 bases sitting between them. This CDR3 region has 13 residues. Looked up from germline, CDR1 is SGHRS and CDR2 is YFSETQ. The receptor's source is an adult with an advanced solid tumor such as melanoma, head and neck, liver or kidney cancer. The chain recombines TRBV5-1 with TRBJ1-2; no definite D call. Sample: CD4+ or CD8+ T cells sorted from blood, taken in a trial of the OX40 agonist ivuxolimab. The CDR3 coding sequence is TGCGCCAGCAGCTTGGACGGGAACTATGGCTACACCTTC. Amino acids: CASSLDGNYGYTF. Combining the CDR3 with reference TRBV5-1 and TRBJ1-2 gives the whole variable domain KAGVTQTPRYLIKTRGQQVTLSCSPISGHRSVSWYQQTPGQGLQFLFEYFSETQRNKGNFPGRFSGRQFSNSRSEMNVSTLELGDSALYLCASSLDGNYGYTFGSGTRLTVV.